The TCR beta chain described here comes from a study of shared clonotypes between healthy human individuals. The CDR3 covers 15 residues. Unmatched junction bases numbered 8, after V lost 6 bases and J lost 4 bases. Germline assignment: CDR1 MNHEY and CDR2 SMNVEV (reference sequence). The table came from immunoSEQ multiplex PCR; TCRdb's copy has only in-frame clones and leaves some out. The sample includes about 480,000 clones, roughly 78% seen only once; the top ten take around 13%. Some 90 million PBMCs supplied genomic DNA for unsorted samples. The rearrangement joins TRBV27 to TRBJ2-2; TRBD1 agrees at 7 bases. The receptor was derived from a woman in her forties in good health. Some clones in this sample may be carry-over from other donors' samples. The sequenced sample was PBMCs. The DNA of the CDR3 is TGTGCCAGCAGCCGCCGACAGGGTTCCACCGGGGAGCTGTTTTTT. Amino acids: CASSRRQGSTGELFF.